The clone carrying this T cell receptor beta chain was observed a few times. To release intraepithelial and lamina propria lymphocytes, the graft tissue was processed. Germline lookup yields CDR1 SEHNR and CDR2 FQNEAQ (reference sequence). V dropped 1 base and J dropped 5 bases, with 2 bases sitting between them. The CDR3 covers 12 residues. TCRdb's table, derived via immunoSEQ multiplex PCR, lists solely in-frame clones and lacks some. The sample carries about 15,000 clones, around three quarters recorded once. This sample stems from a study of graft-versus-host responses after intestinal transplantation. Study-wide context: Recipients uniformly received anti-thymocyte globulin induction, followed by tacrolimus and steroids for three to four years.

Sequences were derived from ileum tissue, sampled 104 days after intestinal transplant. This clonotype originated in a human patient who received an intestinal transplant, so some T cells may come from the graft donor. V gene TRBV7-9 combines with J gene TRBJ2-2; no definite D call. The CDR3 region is CASSLDTGELFF. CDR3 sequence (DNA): TGTGCCAGCAGCTTAGATACCGGGGAGCTGTTTTTT. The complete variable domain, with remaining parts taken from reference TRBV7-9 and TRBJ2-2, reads DTGVSQNPRHKITKRGQNVTFRCDPISEHNRLYWYRQTLGQGPEFLTYFQNEAQLEKSRLLSDRFSAERPKGSFSTLEIQRTEQGDSAMYLCASSLDTGELFFGEGSRLTVL.